The 13 T cell receptor beta chains below were found in one sample sequenced in a study of T cells expressing NK-cell markers. TCRdb re-called the 5' RACE reads and gives one entry per CDR3 protein, without DNA. Recorded for this sample: approximately 380,000 distinct CDR3 sequences. Sequencing was carried out using blood T cells: a sorted CD56 or NKG2C T cell subset, CD4+ or CD8+ T cells, or bulk PBMC T cells (not recorded which). These receptors all come from a man aged 18-69 years in good health.

This chain uses TRBV6-5 with TRBJ1-4; the TCRdb D gene call, TRBD1, has no DNA to confirm it. Germline V gene sequence: CDR1 MNHEY, CDR2 SVGAGI. The CDR3 sequence is 16 residues long. CDR3 protein: CASSHTPRGKNEKLFF.

The chain carries TRBV12-3 or TRBV12-4 and TRBJ1-6. This CDR3 comprises 13 residues. CDR3 loop: CASSLEANSPLHF.

The chain carries TRBV6-1 and TRBJ1-6; TCRdb selects TRBD1, and the lack of DNA leaves this call unchecked. Germline V gene sequence: CDR1 MNHNS, CDR2 SASEGT. This CDR3 contains 14 residues. The CDR3 reads CASRPRVQNSPLHF.

The rearrangement links TRBV11-2 to TRBJ2-4. From germline, CDR1 is SGHAT and CDR2 FQNNGV. The CDR3 has 15 amino acids. This CDR3 reads CASTVAGVAKNIQYF.

This rearrangement joins TRBV2 to TRBJ2-2. Per the germline V gene, CDR1 is SNHLY and CDR2 is FYNNEI. This CDR3 region has 12 residues. CDR3 sequence reads: CASSVSDRELFF. Full variable domain (rest looked up from reference TRBV2 and TRBJ2-2): EPEVTQTPSHQVTQMGQEVILRCVPISNHLYFYWYRQILGQKVEFLVSFYNNEISEKSEIFDDQFSVERPDGSNFTLKIRSTKLEDSAMYFCASSVSDRELFFGEGSRLTVL.

The chain recombines TRBV29-1 with TRBJ2-4; the TRBD1 assignment by TCRdb is unverifiable without DNA. This CDR3 has 14 residues. Germline V gene data show CDR1 as SQVTM and CDR2 as ANQGSEA. CDR3 loop: CSVERGGRLNIQYF. The full variable domain, rest sourced from reference TRBV29-1 and TRBJ2-4, is SAVISQKPSRDICQRGTSLTIQCQVDSQVTMMFWYRQQPGQSLTLIATANQGSEATYESGFVIDKFPISRPNLTFSTLTVSNMSPEDSSIYLCSVERGGRLNIQYFGAGTRLSVL.

The chain is built from TRBV14 and TRBJ1-2; the D call of TRBD1 rests on TCRdb alone, since no DNA is present to check it. Germline V gene lookup returns CDR1 SGHDN and CDR2 FVKESK. The length of the CDR3 is 14 residues. The CDR3 sequence: CASSQGSRGGGYTF.

The rearrangement joins TRBV5-1 to TRBJ2-3; the D call from TCRdb, TRBD1, cannot be confirmed without DNA. CDR1 and CDR2 from the germline V gene are SGHRS and YFSETQ. This CDR3 is 14 amino acids long. The CDR3 spells CASSLTGSTDTQYF.

This chain uses TRBV6-5 with TRBJ2-7; the TCRdb D gene call, TRBD2, has no DNA to confirm it. The CDR3 contains 16 residues. Germline V gene sequence: CDR1 MNHEY, CDR2 SVGAGI. This CDR3 reads CASSYSITGGRYEQYF.

The chain uses TRBV11-2 and TRBJ2-7; no DNA is available, so the TRBD1 call from TCRdb remains unchecked. CDR1 SGHAT and CDR2 FQNNGV come from the germline V gene. The CDR3 covers 16 residues. The CDR3: CASSLVGGHRAVEQYF.

V gene TRBV12-3 or TRBV12-4 combines with J gene TRBJ2-3; TCRdb's D gene call, TRBD1, goes unchecked for lack of DNA. The CDR3 loop spans 14 amino acids. This CDR3 is CASTRGSPVDTQYF.

The CDR3 reads CASSQDWSRGAEQYF. V and J are TRBV14 and TRBJ2-7; TCRdb designates TRBD1, a call that cannot be tested without DNA. The CDR3 sequence is 15 residues long. Germline-derived CDR1 and CDR2 are SGHDN and FVKESK. The variable domain in full, completed from reference TRBV14 and TRBJ2-7, reads EAGVTQFPSHSVIEKGQTVTLRCDPISGHDNLYWYRRVMGKEIKFLLHFVKESKQDESGMPNNRFLAERTGGTYSTLKVQPAELEDSGVYFCASSQDWSRGAEQYFGPGTRLTVT.

The chain has TRBV7-8 and TRBJ2-1; lacking DNA, the TRBD2 call made by TCRdb goes unchecked. This CDR3 contains 14 residues. CDR1 SGHVS and CDR2 FQNEAQ come from the germline V gene. CDR3 loop: CASSARTSGSEQFF.